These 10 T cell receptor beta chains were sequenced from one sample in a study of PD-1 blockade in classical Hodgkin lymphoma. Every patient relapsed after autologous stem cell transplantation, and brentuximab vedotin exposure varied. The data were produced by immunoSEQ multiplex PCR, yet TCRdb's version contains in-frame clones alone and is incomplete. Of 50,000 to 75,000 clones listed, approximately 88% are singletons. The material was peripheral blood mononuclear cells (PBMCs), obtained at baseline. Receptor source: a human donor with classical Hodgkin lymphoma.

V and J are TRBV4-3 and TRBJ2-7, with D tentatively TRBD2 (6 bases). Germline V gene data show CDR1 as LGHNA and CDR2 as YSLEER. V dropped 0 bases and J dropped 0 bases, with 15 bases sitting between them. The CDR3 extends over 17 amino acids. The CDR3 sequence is CASSQDLTPGSSYEQYF. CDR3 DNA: TGCGCCAGCAGCCAAGATCTAACTCCCGGGAGCTCCTACGAGCAGTACTTC.

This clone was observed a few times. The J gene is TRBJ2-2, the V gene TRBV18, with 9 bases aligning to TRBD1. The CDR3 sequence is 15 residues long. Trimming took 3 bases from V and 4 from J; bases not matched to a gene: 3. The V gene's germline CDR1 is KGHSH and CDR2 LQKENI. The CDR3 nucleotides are TGTGCCAGCTCACCGGGACAGGGACCCACCGGGGAGCTGTTTTTT. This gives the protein CASSPGQGPTGELFF.

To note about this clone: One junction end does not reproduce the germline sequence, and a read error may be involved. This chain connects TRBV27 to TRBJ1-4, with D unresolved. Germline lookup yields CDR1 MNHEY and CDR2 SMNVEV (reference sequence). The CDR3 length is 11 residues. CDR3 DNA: TGTGCCAGCAGTCAACAGTGGGTGGCTGTTTTT. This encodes CASSQQWVAVF.

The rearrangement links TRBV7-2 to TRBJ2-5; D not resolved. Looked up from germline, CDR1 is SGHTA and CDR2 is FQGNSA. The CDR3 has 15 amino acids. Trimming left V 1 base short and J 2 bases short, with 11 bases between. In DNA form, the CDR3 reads TGTGCCAGCAGCTTAGAGCGCGATTTACAAGAGACCCAGTACTTC. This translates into CASSLERDLQETQYF.

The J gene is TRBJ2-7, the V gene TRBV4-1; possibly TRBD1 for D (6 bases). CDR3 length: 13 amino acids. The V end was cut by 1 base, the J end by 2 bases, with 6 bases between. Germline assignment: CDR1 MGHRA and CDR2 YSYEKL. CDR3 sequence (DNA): TGCGCCAGCAGCCAAGGACAGGCCTACGAGCAGTACTTC. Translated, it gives CASSQGQAYEQYF.

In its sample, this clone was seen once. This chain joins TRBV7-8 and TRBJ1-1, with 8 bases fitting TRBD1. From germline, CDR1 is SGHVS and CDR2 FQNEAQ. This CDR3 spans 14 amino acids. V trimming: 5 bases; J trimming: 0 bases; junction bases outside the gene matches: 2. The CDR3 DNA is TGTGCCAGCAGCATGGACAGGGTGAACACTGAAGCTTTCTTT. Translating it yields CASSMDRVNTEAFF.

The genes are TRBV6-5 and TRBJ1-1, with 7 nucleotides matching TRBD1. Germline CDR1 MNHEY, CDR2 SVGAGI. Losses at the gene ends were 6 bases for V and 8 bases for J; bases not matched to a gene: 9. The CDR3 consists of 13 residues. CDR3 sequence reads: CASSKDRILEAFF. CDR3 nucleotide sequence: TGTGCCAGCAGCAAGGACAGGATACTAGAAGCTTTCTTT.

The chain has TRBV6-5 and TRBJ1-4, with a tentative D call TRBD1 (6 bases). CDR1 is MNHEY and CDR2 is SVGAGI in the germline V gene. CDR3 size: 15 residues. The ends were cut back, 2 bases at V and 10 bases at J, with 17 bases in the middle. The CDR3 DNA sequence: TGTGCCAGCAGTTACGGCGGGGGCCGTTTTGCAAAACTGTTTTTT. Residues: CASSYGGGRFAKLFF.

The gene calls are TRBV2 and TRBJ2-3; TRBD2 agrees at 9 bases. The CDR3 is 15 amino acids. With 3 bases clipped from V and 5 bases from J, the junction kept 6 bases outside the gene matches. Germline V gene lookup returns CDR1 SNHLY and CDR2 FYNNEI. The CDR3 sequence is CASSDLAGVGDTQYF. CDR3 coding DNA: TGTGCCAGCAGTGACTTAGCGGGGGTAGGAGATACGCAGTATTTT.

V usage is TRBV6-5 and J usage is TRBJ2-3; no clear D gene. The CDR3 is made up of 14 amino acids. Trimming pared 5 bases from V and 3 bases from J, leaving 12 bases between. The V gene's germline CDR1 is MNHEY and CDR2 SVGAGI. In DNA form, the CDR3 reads TGTGCCAGCAGTCGGCCCCGAGGAACAGATACGCAGTATTTT. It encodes CASSRPRGTDTQYF.